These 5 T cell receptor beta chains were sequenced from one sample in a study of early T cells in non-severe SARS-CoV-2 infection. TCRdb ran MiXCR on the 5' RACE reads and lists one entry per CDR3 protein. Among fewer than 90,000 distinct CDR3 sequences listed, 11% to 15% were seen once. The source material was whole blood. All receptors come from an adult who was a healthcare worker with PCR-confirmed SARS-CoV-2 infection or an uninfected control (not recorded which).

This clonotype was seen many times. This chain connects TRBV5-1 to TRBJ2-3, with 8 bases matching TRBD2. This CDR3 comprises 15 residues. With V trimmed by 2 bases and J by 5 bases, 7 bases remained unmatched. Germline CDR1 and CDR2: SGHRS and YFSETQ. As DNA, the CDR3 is TGCGCCAGCAGCTTCAATAGCGGGGACGAAGATACGCAGTATTTT. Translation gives CASSFNSGDEDTQYF.

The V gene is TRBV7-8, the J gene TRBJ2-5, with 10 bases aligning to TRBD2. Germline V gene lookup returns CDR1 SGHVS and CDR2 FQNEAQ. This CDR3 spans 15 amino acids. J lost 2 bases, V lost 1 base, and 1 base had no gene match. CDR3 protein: CASSLVGLAQETQYF. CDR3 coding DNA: TGTGCCAGCAGCTTAGTGGGACTAGCGCAAGAGACCCAGTACTTC.

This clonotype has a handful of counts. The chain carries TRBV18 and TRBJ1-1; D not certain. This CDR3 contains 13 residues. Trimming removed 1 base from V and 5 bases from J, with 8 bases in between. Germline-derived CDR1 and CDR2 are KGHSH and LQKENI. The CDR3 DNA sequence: TGTGCCAGCTCACCACAGGGTTCGACTGAAGCTTTCTTT. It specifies CASSPQGSTEAFF. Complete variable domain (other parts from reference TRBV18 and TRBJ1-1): NAGVMQNPRHLVRRRGQEARLRCSPMKGHSHVYWYRQLPEEGLKFMVYLQKENIIDESGMPKERFSAEFPKEGPSILRIQQVVRGDSAAYFCASSPQGSTEAFFGQGTRLTVV.

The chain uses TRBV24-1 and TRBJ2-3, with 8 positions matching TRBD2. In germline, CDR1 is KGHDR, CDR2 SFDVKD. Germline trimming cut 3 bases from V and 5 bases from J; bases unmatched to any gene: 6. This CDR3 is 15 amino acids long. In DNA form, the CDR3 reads TGTGCCACCAGTGATACCGCGCGGGGGGTAGATACGCAGTATTTT. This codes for CATSDTARGVDTQYF.

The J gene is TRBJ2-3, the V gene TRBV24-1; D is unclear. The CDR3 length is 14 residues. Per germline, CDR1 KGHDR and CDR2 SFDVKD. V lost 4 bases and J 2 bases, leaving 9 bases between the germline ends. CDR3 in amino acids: CATSDGLPTDTQYF. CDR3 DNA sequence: TGTGCCACCAGTGACGGCCTTCCCACAGATACGCAGTATTTT.